This T cell receptor (beta chain) was found in a study of beta chain features in type 1 diabetes. Isolated RNA was reverse transcribed in full, so expressed TCRB transcripts were sequenced. Libraries were prepared by immunoSEQ multiplex PCR; TCRdb keeps only in-frame clonotypes and omits some of them. The table has fewer than 350,000 clones, roughly a fifth seen once. V lost 0 bases to trimming and J lost 0 bases, with 10 bases between them. This CDR3 region has 16 residues. Per the germline V gene, CDR1 is LGHNA and CDR2 is YNFKEQ. The clonotype comes from a woman in her late teens or twenties in good health. The V and J genes are TRBV4-2 and TRBJ2-3; weak D call: TRBD1 (6 bases). Sequencing used naive CD4+ T cells from blood. The DNA of the CDR3 is TGTGCCAGCAGCCAAGAATCAGGGGTTAGCACAGATACGCAGTATTTT. Protein sequence: CASSQESGVSTDTQYF.